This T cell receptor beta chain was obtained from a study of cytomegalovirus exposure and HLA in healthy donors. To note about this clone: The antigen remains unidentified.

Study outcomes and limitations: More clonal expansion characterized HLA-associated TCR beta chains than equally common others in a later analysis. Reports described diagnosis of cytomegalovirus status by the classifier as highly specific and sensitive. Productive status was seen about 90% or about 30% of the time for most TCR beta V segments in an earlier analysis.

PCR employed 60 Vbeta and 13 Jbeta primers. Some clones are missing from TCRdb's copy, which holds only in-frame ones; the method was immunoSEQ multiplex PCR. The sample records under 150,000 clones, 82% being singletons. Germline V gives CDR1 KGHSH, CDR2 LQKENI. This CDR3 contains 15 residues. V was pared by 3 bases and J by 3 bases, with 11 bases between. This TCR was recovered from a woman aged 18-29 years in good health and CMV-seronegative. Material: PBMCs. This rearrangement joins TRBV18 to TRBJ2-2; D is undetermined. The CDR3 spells CASSPLAGDTGELFF. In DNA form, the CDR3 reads TGTGCCAGCTCACCTCTGGCAGGCGACACCGGGGAGCTGTTTTTT.